Sequencing of this T cell receptor beta chain was carried out in a study of T-cell reconstitution after alpha-beta-depleted transplantation in children. Unique molecular identifiers were used to barcode this TCRbeta library. TCRdb itself ran the PCR reads through MiXCR, one entry per CDR3 protein. The sample has about 1,000,000 distinct CDR3 sequences, around 30% seen once; the top ten hold over 25%. Study results and limitations: Reportedly, roughly two months post-transplant, alpha-beta T cells arose from several hundred expanded graft clones. The study traced high day-60 TCRbeta diversity in some patients to surviving recipient T cells and thymic progenitors.

As concerns this clonotype: The antigen is unknown.

Germline CDR1 DFQATT, CDR2 SNEGSKA (reference sequence). CDR3 size: 16 residues. Trimming at V came to 1 base and at J to 5 bases, leaving 11 bases not matched to a gene. The chain recombines TRBV20-1 with TRBJ1-5; 7 nucleotides agree with TRBD1. The specimen was PBMCs, mostly from graft donor cells, collected 360 days after TCRalphabeta/CD19-depleted stem cell transplant. This receptor was taken from a boy under two years old who had a stem cell transplant for SCID, so the T cells may come from the graft donor. CDR3: CSARVKLDRVDQPQHF. In DNA form, the CDR3 reads TGCAGTGCTAGAGTTAAACTCGACAGGGTGGATCAGCCCCAGCATTTT.